The following is a TCR beta chain sequence with its context. Its antigen is unknown. Germline lookup yields CDR1 SGHRS and CDR2 YFSETQ. The CDR3 is 13 residues long. Trimming cost V 4 bases and J 6 bases; bases outside gene matches: 3. The data derive from a study of cytomegalovirus exposure and HLA in healthy donors. Study findings and constraints: In terms of immune exposure information, only CMV serostatus was available.

The PCR used 60 Vbeta and 13 Jbeta primers. Here immunoSEQ multiplex PCR was the method, and the copy in TCRdb shows in-frame clones only, minus some. In the table there are some 190,000 clones, 85% of which are singletons. The sequenced sample was PBMCs. V is TRBV5-1 and J is TRBJ2-7; 11 bases agree with TRBD1. The clonotype was recovered from a boy aged 2 to 10 in good health and CMV-seronegative. Here the CDR3 reads CASSRTGGAEQYV. CDR3 nucleotide sequence: TGCGCCAGCAGCAGGACAGGGGGCGCCGAGCAGTACGTC.